This T cell receptor (beta chain) emerged from a study of cytomegalovirus exposure and HLA in healthy donors. To note about this clone: Its antigen remains unknown.

Findings and limits, study-wide: The study labeled 150 or so TCR beta chains cytomegalovirus-associated.

Repertoires were generated with immunoSEQ multiplex PCR, while TCRdb's copy carries only in-frame clones and drops some. The sample has 50,000 to 65,000 clones, roughly 94% seen once. The V segment lost 4 bases and the J segment 9 bases; nucleotides outside the gene matches: 14. The CDR3 spans 15 residues. Germline V gives CDR1 KGHSH, CDR2 LQKENI. This TCR derives from a young woman in good health and CMV-seropositive. The specimen was PBMCs. The chain recombines TRBV18 with TRBJ2-7; TRBD2 agrees at 8 bases. The CDR3 is CASSLKAGASFWQYF. CDR3 DNA: TGTGCCAGCTCACTTAAAGCGGGAGCCTCGTTCTGGCAGTACTTC.